One sample yielded the 28 T cell receptor beta chains listed below, sequenced in a study of blood T cell repertoires in COVID-19. Using immunoSEQ multiplex PCR, the repertoire was profiled, and TCRdb retains in-frame clones only, with some absent. In the table there are a few hundred thousand clones, 89% of which are singletons. The sequencing input was PBMCs or T cells enriched from blood (not recorded which). All receptors come from a woman in her 30s who had recovered from COVID-19.

The rearrangement joins TRBV19 to TRBJ1-3; D is ambiguous. Germline-derived CDR1 and CDR2 are LNHDA and SQIVND (reference sequence). The CDR3 has 14 residues. Trimming removed 5 bases at V and 0 bases at J, with 8 bases between. The CDR3: CASSLADSGNTIYF. The CDR3 nucleotides read TGTGCCAGTAGTTTGGCAGACTCTGGAAACACCATATATTTT.

This chain uses TRBV30 with TRBJ2-2; 8 nucleotides align to TRBD1. This CDR3 has 11 residues. V gave up 6 bases and J gave up 15 bases; unmatched junction bases: 9. Germline CDR1 reads GTSNPN; CDR2 reads SVGIG (reference sequence). The CDR3 region is CACHTGGGLFF. The CDR3 DNA follows: TGTGCCTGTCACACAGGGGGAGGCTTGTTTTTT.

The rearrangement joins TRBV18 to TRBJ2-3, with 9 bases aligning to TRBD1. V gave up 4 bases and J gave up 2 bases; unmatched junction bases: 7. CDR1 is KGHSH and CDR2 is LQKENI in the germline V gene. The CDR3 is 16 residues long. CDR3 in amino acids: CASSLGTGSSTDTQYF. In nucleotides, the CDR3 is TGTGCCAGCTCACTCGGGACAGGGTCCTCCACAGATACGCAGTATTTT.

J is TRBJ2-5 and V is TRBV27; tentatively, D is TRBD1 (6 bases). Trimming took off 3 bases at V and 2 bases at J, with 13 bases between the two ends. The CDR3 runs to 15 residues. Germline V gives CDR1 MNHEY, CDR2 SMNVEV (reference sequence). CDR3 sequence reads: CASSFIGQQQETQYF. In DNA, the CDR3 is TGTGCCAGCAGTTTTATTGGACAGCAACAAGAGACCCAGTACTTC.

The chain recombines TRBV6-5 with TRBJ1-6; D is perhaps TRBD1 (6 bases). Trimming cost V 0 bases and J 10 bases, with 13 bases left between them. The CDR3 runs 15 residues. Germline loops: CDR1 MNHEY, CDR2 SVGAGI. The CDR3 reads CASSYSWQGPSPLHF. The CDR3 DNA reads TGTGCCAGCAGTTACTCTTGGCAGGGGCCCTCACCCCTCCACTTT.

This chain uses TRBV4-1 with TRBJ2-3; the D gene is possibly TRBD2 (5 bases). CDR3 size: 16 residues. V was clipped by 1 base and J by 0 bases, with 11 bases between them. Germline V gives CDR1 MGHRA, CDR2 YSYEKL. CDR3 residues: CASSQAWTDSTDTQYF. The DNA of the CDR3 is TGCGCCAGCAGCCAAGCCTGGACTGACAGCACAGATACGCAGTATTTT.

With respect to this clone: The same CDR3 arises from other DNA sequences in this sample as well. CDR3: CASSLAGQGNYGYTF. The CDR3, as DNA: TGCGCCAGCAGCTTGGCCGGACAGGGCAACTATGGCTACACCTTC. The chain couples TRBV5-1 to TRBJ1-2; 8 positions agree with TRBD1. Trimming cost V 0 bases and J 2 bases; bases outside gene matches: 3. CDR3 length equals 15 residues. The germline gives CDR1 SGHRS, CDR2 YFSETQ.

A remark on this clone: The same CDR3 is also encoded by other DNA sequences in this sample. The rearrangement links TRBV6-1 to TRBJ1-2, with 7 bases aligning to TRBD1. The CDR3 runs 14 residues. Germline CDR1 MNHNS, CDR2 SASEGT. V was clipped by 1 base and J by 4 bases; unmatched bases: 3. CDR3 DNA sequence: TGTGCCAGCAGTGAAGGGAACAGGGGCTATGGCTACACCTTC. Its translation is CASSEGNRGYGYTF.

This chain links TRBV6-4 with TRBJ2-1, with 11 bases identical to TRBD2. CDR1 and CDR2 (germline): MRHNA, SNTAGT. The CDR3 spans 15 residues. V was pared by 5 bases and J by 5 bases, with 5 bases of the junction left unmatched. CDR3: CASSRETSGNNEQFF. The CDR3 DNA follows: TGTGCCAGCAGTAGGGAGACTAGCGGGAACAATGAGCAGTTCTTC.

This clone appeared once. The rearrangement joins TRBV7-2 to TRBJ1-1, with unresolved D. The CDR3 covers 13 residues. V gave up 4 bases and J gave up 4 bases, with 10 bases separating them. The V gene's germline CDR1 is SGHTA and CDR2 FQGNSA. This CDR3 is CASSSMRGTEAFF. The DNA of the CDR3 is TGTGCCAGCAGCTCCATGCGGGGCACTGAAGCTTTCTTT.

This chain joins TRBV7-3 and TRBJ2-1; TRBD2 aligns across 7 bases. CDR3 length equals 15 residues. CDR1 is SGHTA, CDR2 FQGTGA, per germline. The J segment lost 1 base and the V segment lost 3 bases, leaving 3 bases of the junction unmatched. The CDR3 bases are TGTGCCAGCAGCTTGGTCGGGGGGTCCTACAATGAGCAGTTCTTC. It yields the protein CASSLVGGSYNEQFF.

This chain uses TRBV7-9 with TRBJ2-1; possibly TRBD2 for D (6 bases). Trimming took 8 bases from V and 4 from J, leaving 21 bases between them. The CDR3 is made up of 16 amino acids. CDR1 and CDR2 (germline): SEHNR, FQNEAQ (reference sequence). CDR3 coding DNA: TGTGCCAGCGGCTCAAACCCTAGCGCCATTTACAATGAGCAGTTCTTC. Translated, it gives CASGSNPSAIYNEQFF.

In this sample, this clone turned up a few times. The gene calls are TRBV5-1 and TRBJ2-7, with a tentative D call TRBD1 (5 bases). The CDR3 consists of 14 residues. Trimming removed 2 bases at V and 6 bases at J, with 15 bases between. Germline CDR1 reads SGHRS; CDR2 reads YFSETQ. CDR3 sequence: CASSFSRERAEQYF. The CDR3 coding sequence is TGCGCCAGCAGCTTTTCCAGGGAACGGGCCGAGCAGTACTTC.

The chain joins TRBV19 to TRBJ1-3; 7 positions match TRBD1. The CDR3 spans 13 residues. Germline V CDR1 and CDR2: LNHDA, SQIVND (reference sequence). Unmatched junction bases numbered 4, after V lost 7 bases and J lost 4 bases. CDR3 loop: CASKSDRGNTIYF. CDR3 nucleotide sequence: TGTGCCAGTAAATCGGACAGGGGAAACACCATATATTTT.

This clone was seen just once. The V gene is TRBV14, the J gene TRBJ1-1, with a tentative D call TRBD1 (6 bases). Trimming cost V 3 bases and J 5 bases, with 13 bases left between them. Germline assignment: CDR1 SGHDN and CDR2 FVKESK. This CDR3 region has 14 residues. The CDR3 spells CASSQRWGRTEAFF. CDR3 in DNA: TGTGCCAGCAGCCAGCGGTGGGGGCGGACTGAAGCTTTCTTT.

The chain couples TRBV12-3 or TRBV12-4 to TRBJ2-7; no reliable D call. The length of the CDR3 is 11 residues. V lost 3 bases and J 5 bases, leaving 5 bases between the germline ends. The CDR3 loop reads CASSFLHEQYF. For the CDR3, the DNA is TGTGCCAGCAGTTTCCTCCACGAGCAGTACTTC.

The chain has TRBV28 and TRBJ1-2; D is perhaps TRBD1 (5 bases). Trimming took 1 base from V and 2 from J, leaving 8 bases between them. CDR1 and CDR2 from the germline V gene are MDHEN and SYDVKM. The CDR3 is 14 residues long. CDR3 nucleotide sequence: TGTGCCAGCAGTTTATCCAGGGTCAACTATGGCTACACCTTC. As protein: CASSLSRVNYGYTF.

The chain has TRBV10-3 and TRBJ2-3, with 10 bases aligning to TRBD1. Per the germline V gene, CDR1 is ENHRY and CDR2 is SYGVKD. The CDR3 runs 16 residues. V lost 0 bases and J lost 0; bases outside the gene matches: 0. The DNA for the CDR3 is TGTGCCATCAGTGAGTCGGGACAGGGGAGCACAGATACGCAGTATTTT. Amino acids: CAISESGQGSTDTQYF.

This clone was counted a few times. The rearrangement links TRBV19 to TRBJ1-2, with 10 bases fitting TRBD1. The CDR3 is 17 residues long. V dropped 5 bases and J dropped 5; count of bases not matched to a gene: 14. The V gene's germline CDR1 is LNHDA and CDR2 SQIVND (reference sequence). The CDR3 reads CASSSGTGEGSGYGYTF. CDR3 DNA sequence: TGTGCCAGTAGTTCTGGGACAGGGGAGGGGAGTGGGTATGGCTACACCTTC.

This chain connects TRBV24-1 to TRBJ1-2; 7 positions match TRBD1. The V gene end was trimmed by 7 bases and the J gene end by 2 bases; junction bases not matched to a gene: 9. Germline V gene data show CDR1 as KGHDR and CDR2 as SFDVKD. The CDR3 runs to 15 residues. CDR3 DNA sequence: TGTGCCACCAGAGTGATGGACAGGCGAAACTATGGCTACACCTTC. Residues: CATRVMDRRNYGYTF.

The chain recombines TRBV4-3 with TRBJ2-3, with D possibly TRBD1 on 5 matching bases. V was shortened by 1 base and J by 2 bases, with 10 bases between the two germline ends. The CDR3 is 15 amino acids. The germline CDR1 and CDR2 sequences are LGHNA and YSLEER. Written as DNA, the CDR3 is TGCGCCAGCAGCCAAGTCAGGGCCTTCACAGATACGCAGTATTTT. Amino acid sequence: CASSQVRAFTDTQYF.

A single count supports this clone. This rearrangement joins TRBV30 to TRBJ2-3; TRBD1 agrees at 10 bases. The CDR3 runs to 16 residues. V was pared by 0 bases and J by 6 bases, with 9 bases of the junction left unmatched. In germline, CDR1 is GTSNPN, CDR2 SVGIG (reference sequence). The CDR3 loop is CAWSVLAGGQGDTQYF. The DNA for the CDR3 is TGTGCCTGGAGTGTCCTTGCGGGGGGACAGGGGGATACGCAGTATTTT.

This chain connects TRBV20-1 to TRBJ2-3, with 10 positions matching TRBD2. This CDR3 region has 15 residues. Germline lookup yields CDR1 DFQATT and CDR2 SNEGSKA (reference sequence). The ends lost 3 bases at V and 8 bases at J; junction bases unmatched: 11. CDR3 nucleotide sequence: TGCAGTGCTAGTCAGAGCGGGGGGGAGTTTGGTACGCAGTATTTT. Amino acids: CSASQSGGEFGTQYF.

This chain links TRBV30 with TRBJ2-7, with D perhaps matching TRBD1 (5 bases). Germline V lookup: CDR1 GTSNPN, CDR2 SVGIG (reference sequence). The CDR3 is 14 amino acids. Trimming removed 3 bases at V and 5 bases at J, with 17 bases between. CDR3 in DNA: TGTGCCTGGAGAAAAAGGGGCACCCTCCACGAGCAGTACTTC. Protein product: CAWRKRGTLHEQYF.

The chain carries TRBV27 and TRBJ1-4; 10 nucleotides line up with TRBD1. This CDR3 is built from 14 residues. V was pared by 6 bases and J by 7 bases, with 5 bases of the junction left unmatched. Germline CDR1 is MNHEY and CDR2 is SMNVEV (reference sequence). The CDR3 nucleotides read TGTGCCAGCAGGGCGACAGGGGGCTTTGAAAAACTGTTTTTT. Translation gives CASRATGGFEKLFF.

The chain combines TRBV18 with TRBJ2-7, with D possibly matching TRBD1 (6 bases). V lost 1 base and J 7 bases, leaving 11 bases between the germline ends. Germline assignment: CDR1 KGHSH and CDR2 LQKENI. CDR3 size: 13 residues. CDR3 in DNA: TGTGCCAGCTCACCACGACAGGTTGAAGAGCAGTACTTC. This encodes CASSPRQVEEQYF.

CDR3 bases: TGTGCCAGCAGTCCAGGGTGGGATGAAAAACTGTTTTTT. It is translated as CASSPGWDEKLFF. The chain combines TRBV25-1 with TRBJ1-4; TRBD1 is a possible D gene (5 bases). The CDR3 has 13 amino acids. Trimming removed 5 bases at V and 6 bases at J, with 10 bases between. Germline CDR1 reads MGHDK; CDR2 reads SYGVNS.

This chain links TRBV9 with TRBJ1-6; the D gene is possibly TRBD1 (6 bases). CDR1 is SGDLS and CDR2 is YYNGEE in the germline V gene. V shed 0 bases and J shed 6 bases, with 10 bases lying between them. This CDR3 has 15 amino acids. CDR3 amino acids: CASSVEGVINSPLHF. The CDR3 coding sequence is TGTGCCAGCAGCGTAGAGGGGGTTATTAATTCACCCCTCCACTTT.